This T cell receptor beta chain was retrieved from a study of cytotoxic CD8 clonotypes in ibrutinib-treated CLL. General study findings and limits: Clonality rose at ibrutinib response, held steady in sustained remission, and fell toward baseline at progression.

TCRdb keeps only in-frame clones here, not all; method: immunoSEQ multiplex PCR. The sample includes more than 50,000 clones, less than 60% of them seen just once. The CDR3 has 16 residues. V shed 7 bases and J 1 base; nucleotides not matched to a gene: 12. In germline, CDR1 is SGHNT, CDR2 YENEEA. On this clone: The antigen remains undetermined.

The rearrangement links TRBV11-3 to TRBJ2-7, with TRBD2 identical over 8 bases. This TCR was recovered from a human donor with chronic lymphocytic leukemia. The source material was PBMCs, sampled after 12 months of ibrutinib treatment. CDR3 protein: CASTLQLAGRSYEQYF. The CDR3 bases are TGTGCCAGCACCCTACAGTTAGCGGGAAGGTCCTACGAGCAGTACTTC. The full variable domain, with the rest looked up from reference TRBV11-3 and TRBJ2-7, is EAGVVQSPRYKIIEKKQPVAFWCNPISGHNTLYWYLQNLGQGPELLIRYENEEAVDDSQLPKDRFSAERLKGVDSTLKIQPAELGDSAVYLCASTLQLAGRSYEQYFGPGTRLTVT.